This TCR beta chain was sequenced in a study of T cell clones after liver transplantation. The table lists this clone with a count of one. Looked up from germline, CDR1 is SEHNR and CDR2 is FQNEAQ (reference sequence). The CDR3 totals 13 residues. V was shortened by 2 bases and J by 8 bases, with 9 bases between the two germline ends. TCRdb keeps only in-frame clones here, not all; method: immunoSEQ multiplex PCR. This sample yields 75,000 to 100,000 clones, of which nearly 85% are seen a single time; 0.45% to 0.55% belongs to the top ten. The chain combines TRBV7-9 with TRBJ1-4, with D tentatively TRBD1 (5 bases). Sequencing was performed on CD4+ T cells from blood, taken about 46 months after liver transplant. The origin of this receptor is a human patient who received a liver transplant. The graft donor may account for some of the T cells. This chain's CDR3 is CASSLRDGEKLFF. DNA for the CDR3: TGTGCCAGCAGCTTAAGGGACGGGGAAAAACTGTTTTTT.